Below, one T cell receptor (beta chain) is given with its context. The antigen remains undetermined. With UMIs, 5'RACE template switching was used to make TCR beta cDNA. TCRdb derives one entry per CDR3 protein from the 5' RACE reads, leaving out DNA. The repertoire table contains roughly 390,000 distinct CDR3 sequences. This sample was included in a study of T cells expressing NK-cell markers. At the level of the study: Obtained from sorted CD3+CD56+NKG2C+, CD3+CD56+NKG2C- and CD3+CD56-NKG2C+ T cells were the TCR beta repertoires. HCMV serostatus: seven of eight sequenced donors positive, one negative.

Study-wide findings and caveats: About 1.0-7.5% of CD8+ T cells in about six donors belonged to dominant NKG2C+ clonotypes.

The sample consisted of blood T cells: a sorted CD56 or NKG2C T cell subset, CD4+ or CD8+ T cells, or bulk PBMC T cells (not recorded which). The sequence derives from a man aged 18 to 70 in good health.

CDR3 region: CASSLDSVAGAFNEQFF. The chain combines TRBV11-2 with TRBJ2-1; lacking DNA, the TRBD1 call made by TCRdb goes unchecked. There are 17 residues in the CDR3. The germline V gene encodes CDR1 SGHAT and CDR2 FQNNGV.